The 27 T cell receptor beta chains presented below share a single source sample, sequenced in a study of shared clonotypes between healthy human individuals. Data came from immunoSEQ multiplex PCR; TCRdb stores just in-frame clones and leaves some out. The table lists around 1.4 million clones, approximately 98.5% of them singletons. The sequenced sample was naive CD4+ T cells sorted from blood. Subset given: CD45RA+ positively selected. The receptors come from a man aged 30 to 39 in good health.

Details on this clone: One end of the junction fails to match germline, which may point to a read error. The rearrangement links TRBV7-7 to TRBJ2-1, with D hard to call. Germline V CDR1 and CDR2: SSHAT, FNYEAQ (reference sequence). This CDR3 region has 15 residues. CDR3 DNA sequence: TGTGCTAGCAGCTTATCCCGGAGCTCCTACAATGAGCAGTTCTTC. This translates into CASSLSRSSYNEQFF.

This clone occurred once. This specimen includes other DNA sequences encoding the same CDR3. The V and J genes are TRBV11-2 and TRBJ1-2; no clear D gene. The CDR3 consists of 12 residues. The V gene's germline CDR1 is SGHAT and CDR2 FQNNGV. V lost 5 bases, J lost 2 bases, and 6 bases lay in between. The CDR3 DNA reads TGTGCCAGCAGCCTCGGAAACTATGGCTACACCTTC. This encodes CASSLGNYGYTF.

V usage is TRBV27 and J usage is TRBJ1-5, with TRBD1 identical over 8 bases. This CDR3 has 16 amino acids. The germline V gene encodes CDR1 MNHEY and CDR2 SMNVEV (reference sequence). Trimming cost V 3 bases and J 6 bases; bases outside gene matches: 10. The CDR3 region has the DNA TGTGCCAGCAGTTTGGGGGCAGGACAGGGCTCTCAGCCCCAGCATTTT. It translates to CASSLGAGQGSQPQHF.

This chain links TRBV5-8 with TRBJ2-1, with 9 nucleotides matching TRBD2. Germline loops: CDR1 SGHTS, CDR2 YDEGEE. The CDR3 is 17 amino acids. The junction had 14 bases not matched to a gene; V was cut back by 4 bases and J by 6 bases. The DNA for the CDR3 is TGTGCCAGCAGCCGGACTTGGACTAGCGACGATCGCAATGAGCAGTTCTTC. Residues: CASSRTWTSDDRNEQFF.

The chain recombines TRBV18 with TRBJ1-5, with 10 bases identical to TRBD1. Germline CDR1 and CDR2: KGHSH and LQKENI. V lost 3 bases, J lost 4 bases, and 18 bases stayed unmatched. CDR3 length: 20 residues. The CDR3 sequence: CASSPPGWGQGISRNQPQHF. The DNA of the CDR3 is TGTGCCAGCTCACCCCCCGGCTGGGGACAGGGGATCTCGCGGAATCAGCCCCAGCATTTT.

The chain has TRBV11-3 and TRBJ2-5, with D maybe TRBD2 (6 bases). Looked up from germline, CDR1 is SGHNT and CDR2 is YENEEA. V lost 5 bases, J lost 4 bases, and 11 bases lay in between. This CDR3 comprises 13 residues. CDR3 sequence: CASSNTGGETQYF. CDR3 bases: TGTGCCAGCAGCAATACCGGGGGAGAGACCCAGTACTTC.

As for this clone: Other DNA sequences of this sample code for an identical CDR3. The rearrangement links TRBV11-2 to TRBJ2-7; D gene ambiguous. Germline loops: CDR1 SGHAT, CDR2 FQNNGV. Deletions cut 1 base from V and 1 base from J, with 5 bases between. CDR3 size: 13 residues. The CDR3 nucleotides read TGTGCCAGCAGCTTAGTAGGGTCCTACGAGCAGTACTTC. Protein product: CASSLVGSYEQYF.

This clone has only one observation. The chain couples TRBV11-2 to TRBJ2-7, with D uncertain. Per the germline V gene, CDR1 is SGHAT and CDR2 is FQNNGV. Trimming took 0 bases from V and 0 from J, leaving 3 bases between them. The CDR3 contains 13 residues. For the CDR3, the DNA is TGTGCCAGCAGCTTAGACAGCTCCTACGAGCAGTACTTC. Protein product: CASSLDSSYEQYF.

The V and J genes are TRBV29-1 and TRBJ1-4, with a possible D match to TRBD1 (6 bases). Germline CDR1 reads SQVTM; CDR2 reads ANQGSEA. V gave up 5 bases and J gave up 4 bases, with 14 bases separating them. The CDR3 is 14 amino acids. The CDR3 here is CSVFKGGGNEKLFF. CDR3 nucleotides: TGCAGCGTTTTCAAAGGGGGGGGTAATGAAAAACTGTTTTTT. Combining the CDR3 with reference TRBV29-1 and TRBJ1-4 gives the whole variable domain SAVISQKPSRDICQRGTSLTIQCQVDSQVTMMFWYRQQPGQSLTLIATANQGSEATYESGFVIDKFPISRPNLTFSTLTVSNMSPEDSSIYLCSVFKGGGNEKLFFGSGTQLSVL.

The V gene is TRBV28, the J gene TRBJ2-2; unclear D gene. V lost 1 base and J 6 bases, leaving 6 bases between the germline ends. Looked up from germline, CDR1 is MDHEN and CDR2 is SYDVKM. The CDR3 extends over 13 amino acids. This chain's CDR3 is CASSLFKAGELFF. CDR3 sequence (DNA): TGTGCCAGCAGTTTATTCAAGGCCGGGGAGCTGTTTTTT.

This clone showed up just once. The chain couples TRBV30 to TRBJ2-3; maybe TRBD2 (7 bases). V gave up 4 bases and J gave up 11 bases, with 19 bases separating them. The CDR3 consists of 13 residues. Germline V CDR1 and CDR2: GTSNPN, SVGIG (reference sequence). The CDR3 DNA sequence: TGTGCCTGGAAGCCCGGGGGAGGGGGTCTGCAGTATTTT. Protein: CAWKPGGGGLQYF.

Details on this clone: Other DNA sequences of this sample code for an identical CDR3. The rearrangement uses TRBV11-2 and TRBJ2-7; 8 positions agree with TRBD1. The V gene end was trimmed by 5 bases and the J gene end by 0 bases; junction bases not matched to a gene: 3. Germline values: CDR1 SGHAT, CDR2 FQNNGV. This CDR3 spans 14 amino acids. This chain's CDR3 is CASSLTGGSYEQYF. For the CDR3, the DNA is TGTGCCAGCAGCCTTACAGGGGGCTCCTACGAGCAGTACTTC.

This rearrangement joins TRBV6-5 to TRBJ2-1, with a possible D match to TRBD1 (7 bases). Germline V CDR1 and CDR2: MNHEY, SVGAGI. V lost 0 bases and J 7 bases, leaving 13 bases between the germline ends. The CDR3 spans 15 residues. CDR3 in amino acids: CASSYSGGQRNEQFF. DNA of the CDR3: TGTGCCAGCAGTTACTCGGGGGGACAGCGGAATGAGCAGTTCTTC.

This chain links TRBV5-1 with TRBJ1-1; 10 nucleotides match TRBD1. Germline V gene lookup returns CDR1 SGHRS and CDR2 YFSETQ. Trimming cost V 4 bases and J 1 base; bases outside gene matches: 10. The CDR3 consists of 17 residues. CDR3 DNA sequence: TGCGCCAGCAGCCGAGGGACAGGGGCAAGACGGAACACTGAAGCTTTCTTT. It translates to CASSRGTGARRNTEAFF.

This rearrangement joins TRBV29-1 to TRBJ2-2, with TRBD2 as a possible D gene (6 bases). In germline, CDR1 is SQVTM, CDR2 ANQGSEA. The V and J ends lost 4 bases and 6 bases respectively, with 15 bases between them. This CDR3 spans 14 amino acids. The CDR3 loop is CSVGGGINAGELFF. The CDR3 coding sequence is TGCAGCGTTGGGGGCGGGATCAACGCCGGGGAGCTGTTTTTT.

The chain carries TRBV13 and TRBJ2-7; D ambiguous. Trimming pared 6 bases from V and 6 bases from J, leaving 15 bases between. The CDR3 spans 13 residues. The germline CDR1 and CDR2 sequences are PRHDT and FYEKMQ (reference sequence). This CDR3 is CASSGLRLPEQYF. DNA for the CDR3: TGTGCCAGCAGTGGTCTGAGACTCCCCGAGCAGTACTTC.

V and J are TRBV7-2 and TRBJ2-7, with 7 bases that match TRBD2. This CDR3 region has 15 residues. From germline, CDR1 is SGHTA and CDR2 FQGNSA. The V gene end was trimmed by 1 base and the J gene end by 3 bases; junction bases not matched to a gene: 6. The CDR3 DNA follows: TGTGCCAGCAGCTTAGGCGGGAGTATTGGCTACGAGCAGTACTTC. Its protein product is CASSLGGSIGYEQYF.

The chain recombines TRBV2 with TRBJ1-2; D is possibly TRBD1 (5 bases). Germline loops: CDR1 SNHLY, CDR2 FYNNEI. This CDR3 contains 13 residues. Trimming shortened V by 6 bases and J by 8 bases, and 16 bases separated the two germline ends. The chain's CDR3 is CASRLSGGWGYTF. CDR3 nucleotide sequence: TGTGCCAGCAGGCTCTCGGGGGGTTGGGGCTACACCTTC.

The rearrangement uses TRBV14 and TRBJ2-1; D is perhaps TRBD1 (6 bases). The CDR3 spans 15 residues. Germline CDR1 and CDR2: SGHDN and FVKESK. V was clipped by 4 bases and J by 0 bases, with 10 bases between them. The DNA for the CDR3 is TGTGCCAGCAGCCTTGGACAGAGCTCCTACAATGAGCAGTTCTTC. Its translation is CASSLGQSSYNEQFF. Full variable domain (outside the CDR3, taken from reference TRBV14 and TRBJ2-1): EAGVTQFPSHSVIEKGQTVTLRCDPISGHDNLYWYRRVMGKEIKFLLHFVKESKQDESGMPNNRFLAERTGGTYSTLKVQPAELEDSGVYFCASSLGQSSYNEQFFGPGTRLTVL.

The gene calls are TRBV7-2 and TRBJ2-7, with no clear D. The germline gives CDR1 SGHTA, CDR2 FQGNSA. The CDR3 has 15 residues. V was shortened by 1 base and J by 2 bases, with 12 bases between the two germline ends. The CDR3 sequence is CASSLVRNPTYEQYF. The CDR3, as DNA: TGTGCCAGCAGCTTAGTCCGAAACCCCACCTACGAGCAGTACTTC.

The V call is TRBV14, the J call TRBJ2-1; 9 nucleotides align to TRBD2. Germline loops: CDR1 SGHDN, CDR2 FVKESK. The J segment lost 3 bases and the V segment lost 2 bases, leaving 2 bases of the junction unmatched. There are 15 residues in the CDR3. The CDR3 protein is CASSQLAGDYNEQFF. The CDR3 nucleotides are TGTGCCAGCAGCCAATTAGCGGGAGACTACAATGAGCAGTTCTTC.

The genes are TRBV2 and TRBJ1-3, with D possibly matching TRBD1 (5 bases). This CDR3 is 16 amino acids long. Germline V gives CDR1 SNHLY, CDR2 FYNNEI. Trimming cost V 5 bases and J 0 bases, with 14 bases left between them. The CDR3 nucleotides read TGTGCCAGCAGTCTAATAGGGACGCGCTCTGGAAACACCATATATTTT. Protein product: CASSLIGTRSGNTIYF.

The chain has TRBV6-1 and TRBJ1-1, with 8 bases that match TRBD1. The CDR3 totals 15 residues. Germline lookup yields CDR1 MNHNS and CDR2 SASEGT. The ends lost 6 bases at V and 2 bases at J; junction bases unmatched: 8. CDR3 amino acids: CASRGKTGDNTEAFF. The CDR3 DNA follows: TGTGCCAGCAGGGGCAAGACAGGGGATAACACTGAAGCTTTCTTT.

This sequence joins TRBV27 and TRBJ2-5, with TRBD1 matching 8 bases. The CDR3 has 14 residues. Germline V gene data show CDR1 as MNHEY and CDR2 as SMNVEV (reference sequence). The V gene end was trimmed by 3 bases and the J gene end by 4 bases; junction bases not matched to a gene: 4. CDR3 loop: CASSLVGQGETQYF. The CDR3 DNA is TGTGCCAGCAGTTTGGTCGGACAGGGAGAGACCCAGTACTTC.

As concerns this clone: In the same sample, other DNA sequences code for this CDR3. The chain couples TRBV9 to TRBJ2-1, with D possibly matching TRBD2 (6 bases). The CDR3 extends over 15 amino acids. Germline V CDR1 and CDR2: SGDLS, YYNGEE. The ends were cut back, 2 bases at V and 1 base at J, with 10 bases in the middle. CDR3 DNA sequence: TGTGCCAGCAGCGTGGGCGGGGATTCCTACAATGAGCAGTTCTTC. It specifies CASSVGGDSYNEQFF.

The chain carries TRBV5-1 and TRBJ1-2; D unresolved. The CDR3 sequence is 13 residues long. From germline, CDR1 is SGHRS and CDR2 YFSETQ. V was clipped by 3 bases and J by 6 bases, with 12 bases between them. Here the CDR3 reads CASSSVPQDGYTF. The DNA for the CDR3 is TGCGCCAGCAGCTCCGTGCCTCAGGATGGCTACACCTTC.

Regarding this clone: The sample has other DNA sequences that encode this CDR3 too. The J gene is TRBJ1-5, the V gene TRBV5-4, with no clear D. Germline V CDR1 and CDR2: SGHNT, YYREEE (reference sequence). The CDR3 covers 13 residues. The germline V and J ends were trimmed by 0 bases and 4 bases, with 5 bases remaining between them. CDR3 nucleotides: TGTGCCAGCAGCTTGGGCCGGAATCAGCCCCAGCATTTT. Translating gives CASSLGRNQPQHF. The full variable domain, completed using reference TRBV5-4 and TRBJ1-5, is ETGVTQSPTHLIKTRGQQVTLRCSSQSGHNTVSWYQQALGQGPQFIFQYYREEENGRGNFPPRFSGLQFPNYSSELNVNALELDDSALYLCASSLGRNQPQHFGDGTRLSIL.